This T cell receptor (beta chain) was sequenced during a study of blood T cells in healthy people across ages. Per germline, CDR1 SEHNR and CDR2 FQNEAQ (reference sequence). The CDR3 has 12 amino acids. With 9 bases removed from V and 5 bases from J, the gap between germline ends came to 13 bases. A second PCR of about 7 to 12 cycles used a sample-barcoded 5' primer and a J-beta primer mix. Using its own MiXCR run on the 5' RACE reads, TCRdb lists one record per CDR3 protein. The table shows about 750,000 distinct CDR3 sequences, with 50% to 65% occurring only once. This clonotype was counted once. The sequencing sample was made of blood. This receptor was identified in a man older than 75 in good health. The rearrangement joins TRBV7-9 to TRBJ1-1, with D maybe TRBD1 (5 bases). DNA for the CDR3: TGTGCCAGTCTCGACCCAGGGACTGAAGCTTTCTTT. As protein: CASLDPGTEAFF.